The 23 T cell receptor beta chains in this list originate from one sample, sequenced in a study of cytomegalovirus exposure and HLA in healthy donors. Vbeta (60) and Jbeta (13) primers were used in the PCR. TCRdb's table, derived via immunoSEQ multiplex PCR, lists solely in-frame clones and lacks some. The sample records over 40,000 clones, less than 75% being singletons. The material sequenced was PBMCs. The receptors here all came from a man between 25 and 39 years old in good health and CMV-seronegative.

This clone was picked up one time. The J gene is TRBJ2-2, the V gene TRBV10-3, with 10 bases lining up with TRBD2. This CDR3 region has 16 residues. V gave up 8 bases and J gave up 6 bases; unmatched junction bases: 12. Germline V gene data show CDR1 as ENHRY and CDR2 as SYGVKD. The CDR3 here is CAIVGETSGIPGELFF. Here the CDR3 DNA reads TGTGCCATCGTCGGGGAAACTAGCGGGATTCCCGGGGAGCTGTTTTTT.

This clone has a handful of counts. The gene calls are TRBV2 and TRBJ2-5; 7 bases map to TRBD1. Germline V CDR1 and CDR2: SNHLY, FYNNEI. The CDR3 is made up of 14 amino acids. V shed 6 bases, J shed 5 bases, and the junction held 9 bases outside the gene matches. CDR3 DNA sequence: TGTGCCAGCAGAGGTACAGGGGTCTGGGAGACCCAGTACTTC. It yields the protein CASRGTGVWETQYF. The complete variable domain, with remaining parts taken from reference TRBV2 and TRBJ2-5, reads EPEVTQTPSHQVTQMGQEVILRCVPISNHLYFYWYRQILGQKVEFLVSFYNNEISEKSEIFDDQFSVERPDGSNFTLKIRSTKLEDSAMYFCASRGTGVWETQYFGPGTRLLVL.

The chain recombines TRBV4-2 with TRBJ1-2; D possibly corresponds to TRBD1 (5 bases). V was pared by 0 bases and J by 3 bases, with 17 bases between. Germline CDR1 is LGHNA and CDR2 is YNFKEQ. CDR3 length equals 17 residues. CDR3 loop: CASSQDQTVPSDYGYTF. CDR3 sequence (DNA): TGTGCCAGCAGCCAAGACCAGACAGTACCCTCGGACTATGGCTACACCTTC.

This chain links TRBV5-6 with TRBJ2-1; TRBD2 matches 7 bases. J was trimmed by 5 bases and V by 0 bases; bases with no gene match: 5. This CDR3 is 15 amino acids long. Germline values: CDR1 SGHDT, CDR2 YYEEEE. The CDR3: CASSLASGPHNEQFF. The CDR3 DNA follows: TGTGCCAGCAGCTTGGCTAGCGGCCCGCACAATGAGCAGTTCTTC.

In its sample, this clone was seen once. This chain joins TRBV11-3 and TRBJ2-7; no definite D call. Trimming stripped 5 bases from V and 4 bases from J, with 9 bases between. The CDR3 is 12 residues long. CDR1 SGHNT and CDR2 YENEEA come from the germline V gene. The CDR3 here is CASSAGEYEQYF. DNA for the CDR3: TGTGCCAGCAGCGCCGGTGAATACGAGCAGTACTTC.

This clone was counted between two and nine times. In nucleotides, the CDR3 is TGTGCCAGCAGTGCAAGCAGGGAAGCTTTCTTT. Its translation: CASSASREAFF. J is TRBJ1-1 and V is TRBV6-1; D remains unclear. This CDR3 contains 11 residues. Trimming took 4 bases from V and 8 from J, leaving 8 bases between them. CDR1 MNHNS and CDR2 SASEGT come from the germline V gene.

The J gene is TRBJ1-1, the V gene TRBV5-4; D unclear. CDR3 size: 13 residues. V was pared by 0 bases and J by 2 bases, with 5 bases between. Per germline, CDR1 SGHNT and CDR2 YYREEE (reference sequence). In DNA form, the CDR3 reads TGTGCCAGCAGCTTGGACTCTAACACTGAAGCTTTCTTT. Its protein is CASSLDSNTEAFF.

This rearrangement joins TRBV5-1 to TRBJ2-7, with TRBD2 identical over 15 bases. The CDR3 spans 18 residues. V was clipped by 5 bases and J by 0 bases; unmatched bases: 9. The germline V gene encodes CDR1 SGHRS and CDR2 YFSETQ. The CDR3, as DNA: TGCGCCAGCAGTCCCAGGACTAGCGGGAGGGGAGGCTCCTACGAGCAGTACTTC. This sequence encodes CASSPRTSGRGGSYEQYF.

This clone showed up just once. This sequence joins TRBV5-4 and TRBJ2-7; maybe TRBD2 (6 bases). The V gene's germline CDR1 is SGHNT and CDR2 YYREEE (reference sequence). The CDR3 is made up of 11 amino acids. V shed 3 bases and J shed 10 bases, with 11 bases lying between them. The CDR3 region is CASSSRGAQYF. As DNA, the CDR3 is TGTGCCAGCAGCTCGCGGGGCGCACAGTACTTC.

The DNA for the CDR3 is TGTGCCAGCAGCCGGACTAGCGGGGAACGCACAGATACGCAGTATTTT. Its translation is CASSRTSGERTDTQYF. The chain uses TRBV11-2 and TRBJ2-3; the match to TRBD2 covers 12 bases. Per germline, CDR1 SGHAT and CDR2 FQNNGV. The CDR3 is made up of 16 amino acids. Germline trimming cut 5 bases from V and 1 base from J; bases unmatched to any gene: 4.

The V call is TRBV29-1, the J call TRBJ1-1, with a possible D match to TRBD1 (6 bases). This CDR3 spans 12 amino acids. Germline CDR1 SQVTM, CDR2 ANQGSEA. Trimming pared 4 bases from V and 5 bases from J, leaving 11 bases between. The CDR3 region is CSVGGQGTEAFF. Written as DNA, the CDR3 is TGCAGCGTTGGGGGGCAGGGGACTGAAGCTTTCTTT.

To note about this clone: The junction departs from the called germline gene at one end, perhaps through a read error. This sequence joins TRBV6-5 and TRBJ1-2; 8 positions match TRBD1. This CDR3 contains 15 residues. Germline CDR1 and CDR2: MNHEY and SVGAGI. CDR3 sequence (DNA): TGTGCCAGCACTTACCTGACAGGGGCGGACTATGGCTACACCTTC. It codes for CASTYLTGADYGYTF.

The chain is built from TRBV5-1 and TRBJ2-5; the match to TRBD2 covers 13 bases. This CDR3 contains 14 residues. Germline V gene data show CDR1 as SGHRS and CDR2 as YFSETQ. The V and J ends lost 7 bases and 5 bases, in that order; junction bases with no gene match: 5. DNA of the CDR3: TGCGCCAGCCGGACTAGCGGGGGTATTGAGACCCAGTACTTC. Translated, it gives CASRTSGGIETQYF. Supplemented by reference TRBV5-1 and TRBJ2-5, the full variable domain reads KAGVTQTPRYLIKTRGQQVTLSCSPISGHRSVSWYQQTPGQGLQFLFEYFSETQRNKGNFPGRFSGRQFSNSRSEMNVSTLELGDSALYLCASRTSGGIETQYFGPGTRLLVL.

The chain links TRBV12-5 to TRBJ2-7; 10 nucleotides line up with TRBD2. This CDR3 has 17 amino acids. In germline, CDR1 is LGHNT, CDR2 FRNRAP. The trim removed 6 bases at V and 4 bases at J, leaving 15 bases unmatched. The CDR3 DNA reads TGTGCTAGTGGCCTACCCATAGCGGGAGGAGGGTTATACGAGCAGTACTTC. It yields the protein CASGLPIAGGGLYEQYF.

The chain has TRBV7-6 and TRBJ2-7; D might be TRBD1 (6 bases). Trimming shortened V by 5 bases and J by 6 bases, and 17 bases separated the two germline ends. The CDR3 extends over 14 amino acids. CDR1 and CDR2 (germline): SGHVS, FNYEAQ. In DNA, the CDR3 is TGTGCCAGCAGCCCCGACAGGCCGGGTTCCGAGCAGTACTTC. Protein product: CASSPDRPGSEQYF.

The DNA of the CDR3 is TGTGCCAGCAGTGAAGCGGGGGGGTTTAGCAATCAGCCCCAGCATTTT. Protein sequence: CASSEAGGFSNQPQHF. This chain joins TRBV6-1 and TRBJ1-5; weak D call: TRBD1 (5 bases). V was shortened by 0 bases and J by 0 bases, with 9 bases between the two germline ends. The CDR3 runs 16 residues. CDR1 and CDR2 (germline): MNHNS, SASEGT.

The CDR3 coding sequence is TGTGCCAGCAGAGGGGGTCAGAGCACAGATACGCAGTATTTT. Protein sequence: CASRGGQSTDTQYF. The rearrangement links TRBV25-1 to TRBJ2-3, with D possibly being TRBD1 (6 bases). This CDR3 contains 14 residues. Germline CDR1 and CDR2: MGHDK and SYGVNS. V was pared by 6 bases and J by 0 bases, with 10 bases between.

As concerns this clone: The sample has other DNA sequences that encode this CDR3 too. This sequence joins TRBV7-8 and TRBJ2-7, with 11 bases lining up with TRBD2. From germline, CDR1 is SGHVS and CDR2 FQNEAQ. CDR3 length: 15 residues. V gave up 1 base and J gave up 1 base; unmatched junction bases: 0. The CDR3 protein is CASSLGLAGSYEQYF. For the CDR3, the DNA is TGTGCCAGCAGCTTAGGACTAGCGGGATCCTACGAGCAGTACTTC. Full variable domain (rest looked up from reference TRBV7-8 and TRBJ2-7): GAGVSQSPRYKVAKRGQDVALRCDPISGHVSLFWYQQALGQGPEFLTYFQNEAQLDKSGLPSDRFFAERPEGSVSTLKIQRTQQEDSAVYLCASSLGLAGSYEQYFGPGTRLTVT.

The rearrangement uses TRBV5-1 and TRBJ2-5, with D possibly TRBD1 on 6 matching bases. This CDR3 comprises 16 residues. V gave up 4 bases and J gave up 2 bases, with 18 bases separating them. The germline V gene has CDR1 SGHRS and CDR2 YFSETQ. The DNA of the CDR3 is TGCGCCAGCAGCCCCGTCGTGGGGGCTGTTCAAGAGACCCAGTACTTC. Its protein is CASSPVVGAVQETQYF.

The rearrangement joins TRBV4-1 to TRBJ2-3; possible D gene TRBD1, 5 bases. CDR1 is MGHRA and CDR2 is YSYEKL in the germline V gene. Trimming took 2 bases from V and 2 from J, leaving 8 bases between them. The CDR3 has 14 residues. The CDR3 sequence: CASSQQDTTDTQYF. The CDR3 bases are TGCGCCAGCAGCCAACAGGACACCACAGATACGCAGTATTTT.

Only a few counts were recorded for this clone. The chain couples TRBV6-9 to TRBJ2-4, with TRBD2 identical over 7 bases. The CDR3 length is 11 residues. V lost 10 bases, J lost 14 bases, and 11 bases stayed unmatched. Germline CDR1 is MNHGY and CDR2 is SVAAGI. CDR3 residues: CATRRLSGEYF. CDR3 nucleotide sequence: TGTGCCACCCGTCGACTAAGCGGGGAGTACTTC.

The rearrangement links TRBV30 to TRBJ2-7; 9 nucleotides agree with TRBD2. The CDR3 consists of 16 residues. V was pared by 5 bases and J by 0 bases, with 11 bases of the junction left unmatched. Germline lookup yields CDR1 GTSNPN and CDR2 SVGIG (reference sequence). This chain's CDR3 is CAWGGWVTSGSYEQYF. The CDR3 region has the DNA TGTGCCTGGGGGGGATGGGTGACTAGCGGCTCCTACGAGCAGTACTTC.

The chain combines TRBV19 with TRBJ2-7, with 7 nucleotides matching TRBD1. The CDR3 totals 16 residues. CDR1 and CDR2 (germline): LNHDA, SQIVND (reference sequence). V lost 2 bases to trimming and J lost 3 bases; unmatched junction nucleotides: 10. The DNA for the CDR3 is TGTGCCAGTAGTATACTGTGGAGACAGGGAATCTACGAGCAGTACTTC. This encodes CASSILWRQGIYEQYF.